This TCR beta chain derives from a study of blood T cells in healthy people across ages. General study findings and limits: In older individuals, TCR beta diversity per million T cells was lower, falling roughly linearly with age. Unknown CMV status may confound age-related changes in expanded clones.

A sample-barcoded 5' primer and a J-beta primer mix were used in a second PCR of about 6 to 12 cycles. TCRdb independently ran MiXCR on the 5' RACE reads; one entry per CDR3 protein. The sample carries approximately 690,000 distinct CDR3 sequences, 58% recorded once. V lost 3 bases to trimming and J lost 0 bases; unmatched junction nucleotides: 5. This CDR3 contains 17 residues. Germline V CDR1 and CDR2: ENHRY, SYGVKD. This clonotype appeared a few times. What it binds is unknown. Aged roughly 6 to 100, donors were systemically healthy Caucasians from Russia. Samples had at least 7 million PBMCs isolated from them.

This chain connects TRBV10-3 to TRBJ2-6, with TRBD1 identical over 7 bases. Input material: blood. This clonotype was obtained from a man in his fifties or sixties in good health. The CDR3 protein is CAISELGTVSGANVLTF. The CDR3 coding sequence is TGTGCCATCAGTGAATTGGGGACAGTCTCTGGGGCCAACGTCCTGACTTTC.